The table lists the clone carrying this T cell receptor (beta chain) with a few counts. Its specificity is not known. The data stem from a study of T-cell reconstitution after alpha-beta-depleted transplantation in children. The study, taken as a whole, reports: Reported findings indicate that, about two months after transplant, alpha-beta T cells came from several hundred expanded clones, which were derived from non-depleted graft cells. After one year, T-cell counts and TCRbeta diversity mostly came from new T cells. Surviving thymic progenitors and recipient T cells were the source of high TCRbeta diversity at day 60 in some patients.

This CDR3 is built from 13 residues. V lost 5 bases and J 9 bases, leaving 14 bases between the germline ends. CDR1 SGHAT and CDR2 FQNNGV come from the germline V gene. Unique molecular identifiers were built into the TCRbeta library. Via MiXCR, TCRdb re-called the PCR reads, giving one row per CDR3 protein. The data contain almost 600,000 distinct CDR3 sequences, 25% to 30% of them singletons. V gene TRBV11-2 combines with J gene TRBJ2-1; no reliable D call. The specimen comprised PBMCs, sampled before TCRalphabeta/CD19-depleted stem cell transplant. The receptor comes from a boy in the first two years of life with Wiskott-Aldrich syndrome, due to receive a stem cell transplant. The CDR3 protein is CASSPSTRAEQFF. CDR3 coding DNA: TGTGCCAGCAGCCCTTCGACTCGAGCTGAGCAGTTCTTC.